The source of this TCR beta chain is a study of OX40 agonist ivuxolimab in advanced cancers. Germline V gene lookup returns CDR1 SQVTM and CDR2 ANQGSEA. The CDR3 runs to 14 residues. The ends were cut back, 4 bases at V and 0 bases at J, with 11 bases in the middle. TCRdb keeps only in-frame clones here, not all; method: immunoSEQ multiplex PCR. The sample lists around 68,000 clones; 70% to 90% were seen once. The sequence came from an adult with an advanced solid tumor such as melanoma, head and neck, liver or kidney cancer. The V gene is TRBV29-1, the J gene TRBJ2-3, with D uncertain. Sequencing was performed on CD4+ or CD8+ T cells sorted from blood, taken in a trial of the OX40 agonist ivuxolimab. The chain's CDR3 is CSVVEVGSTDTQYF. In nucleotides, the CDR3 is TGCAGCGTTGTTGAGGTAGGGAGCACAGATACGCAGTATTTT.